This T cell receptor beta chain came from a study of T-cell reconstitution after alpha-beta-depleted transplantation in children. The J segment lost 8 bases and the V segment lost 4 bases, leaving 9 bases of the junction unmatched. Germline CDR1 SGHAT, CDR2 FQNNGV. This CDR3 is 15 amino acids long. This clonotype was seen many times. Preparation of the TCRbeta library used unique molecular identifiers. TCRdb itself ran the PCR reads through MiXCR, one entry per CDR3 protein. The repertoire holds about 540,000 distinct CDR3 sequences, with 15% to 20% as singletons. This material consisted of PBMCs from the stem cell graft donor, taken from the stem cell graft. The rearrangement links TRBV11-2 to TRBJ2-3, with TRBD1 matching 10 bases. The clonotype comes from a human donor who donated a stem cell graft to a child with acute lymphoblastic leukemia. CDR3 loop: CASSSRQTGGSTQYF. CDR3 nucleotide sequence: TGTGCCAGCAGCTCGAGACAGACAGGGGGCAGTACGCAGTATTTT.